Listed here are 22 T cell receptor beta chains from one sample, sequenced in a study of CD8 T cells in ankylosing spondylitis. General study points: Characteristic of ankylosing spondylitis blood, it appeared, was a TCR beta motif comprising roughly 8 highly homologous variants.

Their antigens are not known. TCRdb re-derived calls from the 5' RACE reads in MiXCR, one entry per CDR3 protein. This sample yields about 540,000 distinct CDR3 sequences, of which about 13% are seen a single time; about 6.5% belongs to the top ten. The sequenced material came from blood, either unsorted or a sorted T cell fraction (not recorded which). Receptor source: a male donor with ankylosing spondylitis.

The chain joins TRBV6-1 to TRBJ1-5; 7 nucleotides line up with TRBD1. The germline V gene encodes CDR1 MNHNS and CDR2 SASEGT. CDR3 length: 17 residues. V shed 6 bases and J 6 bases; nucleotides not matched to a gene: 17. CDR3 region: CASRSPAGGNLRQPQHF. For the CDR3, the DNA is TGTGCCAGCAGGAGTCCGGCAGGGGGAAATTTGCGTCAGCCCCAGCATTTT.

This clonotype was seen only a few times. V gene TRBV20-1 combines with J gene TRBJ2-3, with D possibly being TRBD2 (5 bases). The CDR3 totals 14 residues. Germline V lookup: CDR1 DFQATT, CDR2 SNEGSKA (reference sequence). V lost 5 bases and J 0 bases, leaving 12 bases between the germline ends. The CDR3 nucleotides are TGCAGTGCTGTTGGTAGCGCTAGCACAGATACGCAGTATTTT. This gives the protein CSAVGSASTDTQYF.

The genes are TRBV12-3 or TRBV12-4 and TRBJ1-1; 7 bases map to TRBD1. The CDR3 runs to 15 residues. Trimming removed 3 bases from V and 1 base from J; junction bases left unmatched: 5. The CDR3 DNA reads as TGTGCCAGCAGTTTTCAAAACAGGGGGAACACTGAAGCTTTCTTT. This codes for CASSFQNRGNTEAFF.

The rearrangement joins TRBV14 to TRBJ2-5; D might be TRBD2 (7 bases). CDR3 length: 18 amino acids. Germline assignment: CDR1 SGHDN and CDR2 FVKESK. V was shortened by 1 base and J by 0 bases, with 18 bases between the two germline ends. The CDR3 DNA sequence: TGTGCCAGCAGCCAAGGAGGGGGGGGACTACCGTACCAAGAGACCCAGTACTTC. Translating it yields CASSQGGGGLPYQETQYF. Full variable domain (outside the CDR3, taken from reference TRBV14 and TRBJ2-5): EAGVTQFPSHSVIEKGQTVTLRCDPISGHDNLYWYRRVMGKEIKFLLHFVKESKQDESGMPNNRFLAERTGGTYSTLKVQPAELEDSGVYFCASSQGGGGLPYQETQYFGPGTRLLVL.

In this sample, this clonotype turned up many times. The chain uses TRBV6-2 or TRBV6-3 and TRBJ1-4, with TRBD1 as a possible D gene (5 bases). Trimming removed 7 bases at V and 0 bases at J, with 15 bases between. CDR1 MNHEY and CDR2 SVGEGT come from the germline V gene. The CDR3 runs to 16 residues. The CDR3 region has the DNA TGTGCCAGCATTACAAGACAGAGGACAACTAATGAAAAACTGTTTTTT. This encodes CASITRQRTTNEKLFF.

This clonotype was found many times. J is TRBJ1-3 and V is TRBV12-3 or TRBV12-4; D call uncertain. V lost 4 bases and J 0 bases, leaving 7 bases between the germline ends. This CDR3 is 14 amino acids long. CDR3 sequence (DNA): TGTGCCAGCAGTTCTTCTTACTCTGGAAACACCATATATTTT. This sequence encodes CASSSSYSGNTIYF.

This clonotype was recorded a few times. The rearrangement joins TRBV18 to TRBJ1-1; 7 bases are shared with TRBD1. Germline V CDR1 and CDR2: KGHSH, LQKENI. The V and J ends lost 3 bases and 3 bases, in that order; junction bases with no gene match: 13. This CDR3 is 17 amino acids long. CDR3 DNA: TGTGCCAGCTCACCGAGTAATCCGGGACAGAGGCACACTGAAGCTTTCTTT. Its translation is CASSPSNPGQRHTEAFF.

The CDR3 protein is CASSLVSSNQPQHF. Written as DNA, the CDR3 is TGTGCCAGCAGCTTAGTCTCTAGCAATCAGCCCCAGCATTTT. The V call is TRBV7-8, the J call TRBJ1-5, with no clear D. This CDR3 has 14 amino acids. Trimming took off 1 base at V and 0 bases at J, with 4 bases between the two ends. Germline CDR1 SGHVS, CDR2 FQNEAQ.

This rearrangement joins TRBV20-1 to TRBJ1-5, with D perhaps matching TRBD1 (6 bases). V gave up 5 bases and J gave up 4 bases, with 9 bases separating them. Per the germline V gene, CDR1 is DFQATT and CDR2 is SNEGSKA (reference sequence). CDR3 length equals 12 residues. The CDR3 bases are TGCAGTGCTGGACAGCCTAATCAGCCCCAGCATTTT. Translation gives CSAGQPNQPQHF.

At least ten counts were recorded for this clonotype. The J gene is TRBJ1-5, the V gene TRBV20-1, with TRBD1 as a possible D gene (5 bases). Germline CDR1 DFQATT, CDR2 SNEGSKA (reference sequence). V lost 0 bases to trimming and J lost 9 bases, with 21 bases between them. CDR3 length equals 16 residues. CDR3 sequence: CSARELPGTALGPQHF. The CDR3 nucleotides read TGCAGTGCTAGAGAGCTCCCCGGGACGGCACTCGGGCCCCAGCATTTT.

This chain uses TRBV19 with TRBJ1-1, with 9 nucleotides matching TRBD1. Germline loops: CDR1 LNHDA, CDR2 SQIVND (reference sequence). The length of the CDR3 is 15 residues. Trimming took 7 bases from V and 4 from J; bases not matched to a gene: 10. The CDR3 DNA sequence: TGTGCCAGTACCCGGGACAGGGAGACTTCCACTGAAGCTTTCTTT. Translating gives CASTRDRETSTEAFF.

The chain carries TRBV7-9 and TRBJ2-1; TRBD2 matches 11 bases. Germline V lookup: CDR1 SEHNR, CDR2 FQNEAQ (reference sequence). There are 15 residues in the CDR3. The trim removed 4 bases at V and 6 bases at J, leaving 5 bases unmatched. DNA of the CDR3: TGTGCCAGCAGCTACCTAGCGGGAGGCCTCAATGAGCAGTTCTTC. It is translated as CASSYLAGGLNEQFF.

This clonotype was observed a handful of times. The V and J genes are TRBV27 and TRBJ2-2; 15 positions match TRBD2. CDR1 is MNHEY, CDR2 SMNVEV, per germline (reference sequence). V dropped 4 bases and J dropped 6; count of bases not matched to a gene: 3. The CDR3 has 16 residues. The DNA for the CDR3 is TGTGCCAGCAGTTCCCGGACTAGCGGGAGGGCCGGGGAGCTGTTTTTT. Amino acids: CASSSRTSGRAGELFF.

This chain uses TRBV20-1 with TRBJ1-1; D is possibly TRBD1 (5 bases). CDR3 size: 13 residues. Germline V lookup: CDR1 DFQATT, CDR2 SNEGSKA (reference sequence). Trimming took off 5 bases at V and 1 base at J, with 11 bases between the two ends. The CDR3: CSAEYDRNTEAFF. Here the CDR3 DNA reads TGCAGTGCTGAATACGACAGGAACACTGAAGCTTTCTTT.

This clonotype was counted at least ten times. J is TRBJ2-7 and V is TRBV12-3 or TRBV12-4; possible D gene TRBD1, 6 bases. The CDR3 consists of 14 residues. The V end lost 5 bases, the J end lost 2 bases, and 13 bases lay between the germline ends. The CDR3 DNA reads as TGTGCCAGCAGTCGACAGGTGGGGGCCTACGAGCAGTACGTC. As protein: CASSRQVGAYEQYV.

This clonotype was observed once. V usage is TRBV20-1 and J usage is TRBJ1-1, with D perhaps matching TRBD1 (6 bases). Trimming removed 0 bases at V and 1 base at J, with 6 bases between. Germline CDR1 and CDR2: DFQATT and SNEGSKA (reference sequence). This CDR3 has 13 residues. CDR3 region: CSAREDRNTEAFF. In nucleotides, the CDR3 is TGCAGTGCTAGAGAGGACAGGAACACTGAAGCTTTCTTT.

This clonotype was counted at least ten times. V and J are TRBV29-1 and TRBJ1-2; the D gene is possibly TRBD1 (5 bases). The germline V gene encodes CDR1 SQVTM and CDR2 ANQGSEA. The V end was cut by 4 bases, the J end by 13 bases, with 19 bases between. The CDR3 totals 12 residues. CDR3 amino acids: CSVGLAREVSTF. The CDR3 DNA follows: TGCAGCGTTGGCTTGGCCAGGGAGGTCTCCACCTTC.

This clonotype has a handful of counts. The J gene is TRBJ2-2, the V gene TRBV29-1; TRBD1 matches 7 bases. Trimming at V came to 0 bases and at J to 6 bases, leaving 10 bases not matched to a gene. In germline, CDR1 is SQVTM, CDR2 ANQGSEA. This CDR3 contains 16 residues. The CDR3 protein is CSVEDRKTGSAGELFF. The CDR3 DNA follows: TGCAGCGTTGAAGATCGAAAGACAGGGAGTGCCGGGGAGCTGTTTTTT.

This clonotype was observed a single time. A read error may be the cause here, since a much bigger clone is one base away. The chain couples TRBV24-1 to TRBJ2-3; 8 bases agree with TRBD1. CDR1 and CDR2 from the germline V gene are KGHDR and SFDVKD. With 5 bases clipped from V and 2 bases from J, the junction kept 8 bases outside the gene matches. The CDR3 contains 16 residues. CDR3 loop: CATSADAGGLTDTQYF. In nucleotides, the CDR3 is TGTGCCACCAGTGCCGACGCAGGGGGCCTCACAGATACGCAGTATTTT.

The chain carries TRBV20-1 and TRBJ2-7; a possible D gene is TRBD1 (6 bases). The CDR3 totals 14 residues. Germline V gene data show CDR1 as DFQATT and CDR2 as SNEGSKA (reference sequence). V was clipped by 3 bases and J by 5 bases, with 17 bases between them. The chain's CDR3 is CSARDRDTLDEQYF. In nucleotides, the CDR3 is TGCAGTGCTAGGGACCGGGACACCCTCGACGAGCAGTACTTC.

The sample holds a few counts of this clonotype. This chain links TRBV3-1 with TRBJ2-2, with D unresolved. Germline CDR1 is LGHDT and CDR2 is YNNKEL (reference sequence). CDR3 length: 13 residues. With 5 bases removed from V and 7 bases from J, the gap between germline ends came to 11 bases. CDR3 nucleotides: TGTGCCAGCAGCTCCAGATACGGCGGGGAGCTGTTTTTT. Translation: CASSSRYGGELFF.

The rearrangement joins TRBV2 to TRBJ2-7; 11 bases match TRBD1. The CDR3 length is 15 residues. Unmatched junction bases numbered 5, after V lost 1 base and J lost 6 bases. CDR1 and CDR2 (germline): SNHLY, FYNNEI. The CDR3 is CASSEGDRGFPEQYF. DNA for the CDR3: TGTGCCAGCAGTGAAGGGGACAGGGGGTTTCCCGAGCAGTACTTC.